This entry describes one T cell receptor beta chain. Its target antigen remains unknown. The input lacks base qualities; no much larger clone sits a single base away. The data are from a study of blood T cell repertoires in COVID-19 (TCRdb year 2020). Context from the whole study: Samples from collaborators originated in the United States, Italy and Spain and spanned both the acute and convalescent phases of COVID-19. The prospective study material was composed of cDNA or gDNA derived from T cells, B-cell-depleted T cells, or PBMCs. Samples came from the ongoing ImmuneRACE study (first 160 participants) plus 1,254 subjects from 6 global collaborators. Subjects who had been exposed to COVID-19, were actively infected with it, or had recovered from it provided the deeply sampled blood TCRbeta repertoires that made up the dataset. Nearly every sample came with metadata listing a de-identified subject ID, COVID-19 status, age in years and sex. Where HLA class I and class II types were available, the types were taken from metadata supplied by the sample provider, not from assay-based typing. The repertoires were released in a freely available public database meant as a resource for research on the immune response to SARS-CoV-2. Broader findings and caveats from the paper: Clinical and demographic metadata were provided uncurated, with the amount varying by source and participant.

One collaborating source in Seattle enrolled patients during active infection and followed them longitudinally through the course of disease. The collaborating institutions used their own protocols to collect whole blood in K2EDTA tubes. For TCRbeta analysis, collaborator samples were shipped as frozen whole blood, as isolated PBMCs, or as DNA extracted from either sample type. V drops 5 bases and J drops 8 bases, leaving 9 bases in between. The CDR3, from cysteine to phenylalanine, totals 11 residues. Only the CDR3 DNA stays, 33 bases, in frame from base 1. TCRbeta CDR3 regions were amplified from genomic DNA using the immunoSEQ Assay, a bias-controlled multiplex PCR. The published analysis was carried out like this. Within the assay, amplification of reference gene primers was used to estimate how many nucleated cells each sample contained. To quantify the absolute abundance of each unique TCRbeta CDR3 rearrangement, sequence reads were collapsed and filtered. Productive Simpson clonality was computed per sample as the square root of Simpson's diversity index over productive rearrangements. In its TCRdb copy, this immuneACCESS table keeps in-frame sequences only and misses some clones. Where compared with another copy, unresolved V genes explain less than half of these, and the others have no known cause. The V and J calls and the clone size are those of that table, but D and trimming were determined from the DNA. A total of fewer than 250,000 clones appear in this sample, over 80% of them only once. About 0.95% of the sample comes from the top ten.

Sequenced input: peripheral blood. The clonotype was recovered from a man in his 60s with COVID-19, enrolled during active disease. The rearrangement combines TRBV12-3 or TRBV12-4 with TRBJ1-1, with the D gene not confidently named. The CDR3 reads as follows: CASSTFVEAFF. The nucleotides are TGTGCCAGCAGTACATTCGTAGAAGCTTTCTTT.